The T cell receptor (beta chain) described here comes from a study of cytomegalovirus exposure and HLA in healthy donors. Details on this clone: Its antigen is not identified.

Use of 60 Vbeta and 13 Jbeta primers characterized the PCR. The data were produced by immunoSEQ multiplex PCR, yet TCRdb's version contains in-frame clones alone and is incomplete. In the table there are 130,000 to 150,000 clones, around 73% of which are singletons. Study-level points and caveats: Among TCR beta chains, those listed as cytomegalovirus-associated numbered over 150.

The CDR3 runs 14 residues. V was clipped by 5 bases and J by 9 bases; unmatched bases: 6. Germline values: CDR1 MNHEY, CDR2 SMNVEV (reference sequence). This receptor was identified in a human donor in good health. The sequenced sample was PBMCs. The chain combines TRBV27 with TRBJ2-1; 11 bases are a match to TRBD2. The CDR3 sequence is CASSISGRASEQFF. DNA for the CDR3: TGTGCCAGCAGTATTAGCGGGAGGGCCAGTGAGCAGTTCTTC.